This T cell receptor (beta chain) derives from a study (dated by TCRdb to between 2011 and 2013). For this clonotype: The clone's antigen remains unknown. No base quality information exists; no much larger clone differs at one position.

According to the germline V gene, CDR1 reads SQVTM and CDR2 reads ANQGSEA. V loses 6 bases, J loses 6 bases, and the germline ends lie 8 bases apart. The CDR3 spans 10 residues, from the cysteine through the phenylalanine. Only the CDR3 DNA stays, 30 bases, in frame from base 1. Instrument on record: Illumina Genome Analyzer IIx. TCRdb reprocessed the public reads (quality trimming at Q25 with fastp, clone calling with MiXCR) and kept in-frame beta chains. Rows are combined by CDR3 protein, so each entry shows the most common genes and DNA. The sample yields about 7,100 distinct CDR3 sequences; about 30% were counted once. The top ten hold about a fifth of the sample.

The TCR comes from a human donor. Sequenced sample: blood. The rearranged segments are TRBV29-1 and TRBJ1-2; no D gene call is confident. The base sequence is TGCAGCGTCACCGGGGATGGCTACACCTTC. Translation gives CSVTGDGYTF.